These 27 T cell receptor beta chains were all obtained from the same sample, sequenced in a study of cytomegalovirus exposure and HLA in healthy donors. A multiplex PCR was run with 60 Vbeta primers and 13 Jbeta primers. Assay used: immunoSEQ multiplex PCR; TCRdb lists only in-frame clones, some missing. In the table there are about 150,000 clones, 85% of which are singletons. The sample taken for sequencing was PBMCs. Receptors originate from a man aged 25-40 years in good health and CMV-seropositive.

On this clone: The junction shows a germline mismatch at one end, possibly a read error. V usage is TRBV5-1 and J usage is TRBJ2-2; tentative D call: TRBD2 (5 bases). The germline V gene has CDR1 SGHRS and CDR2 YFSETQ. The CDR3 consists of 15 residues. CDR3 sequence: CASSLSGLNAGELFF. The CDR3 nucleotides are TGCGCCAGCAGCTTGTCGGGGTTGAACGCCGGGGAGCTGTTTTTT.

The chain recombines TRBV5-6 with TRBJ1-3, with D tentatively TRBD1 (6 bases). Germline V gene data show CDR1 as SGHDT and CDR2 as YYEEEE. Trimming pared 2 bases from V and 1 base from J, leaving 10 bases between. The CDR3 is 15 residues long. The CDR3 bases are TGTGCCAGCAGCTTTGACAGGATATCTGGAAACACCATATATTTT. Encoded protein: CASSFDRISGNTIYF.

This chain joins TRBV7-2 and TRBJ2-1; 9 nucleotides line up with TRBD1. After removal of 1 base from V and 2 bases from J, the junction contained 3 bases not matched to a gene. The CDR3 extends over 16 amino acids. The germline V gene encodes CDR1 SGHTA and CDR2 FQGNSA. Written as DNA, the CDR3 is TGTGCCAGCAGCTTAGGACAGGGGGGTCCCTACAATGAGCAGTTCTTC. It yields the protein CASSLGQGGPYNEQFF.

The genes are TRBV2 and TRBJ1-1, with D maybe TRBD1 (5 bases). V lost 6 bases, J lost 0 bases, and 8 bases lay in between. The CDR3 is made up of 13 amino acids. Looked up from germline, CDR1 is SNHLY and CDR2 is FYNNEI. The CDR3 sequence: CASRGHMNTEAFF. The CDR3 coding sequence is TGTGCCAGCAGAGGACACATGAACACTGAAGCTTTCTTT.

This clone has only one observation. This chain joins TRBV5-4 and TRBJ2-2; TRBD2 agrees at 8 bases. This CDR3 has 14 residues. V dropped 5 bases and J dropped 6; count of bases not matched to a gene: 6. Looked up from germline, CDR1 is SGHNT and CDR2 is YYREEE (reference sequence). The DNA for the CDR3 is TGTGCCAGCAGGCGGGGGGTCCGAGCCGGGGAGCTGTTTTTT. Protein sequence: CASRRGVRAGELFF.

This chain links TRBV27 with TRBJ2-7; D remains ambiguous. Trimming left V 4 bases short and J 2 bases short, with 9 bases between. Germline V lookup: CDR1 MNHEY, CDR2 SMNVEV (reference sequence). CDR3 size: 13 residues. CDR3 in DNA: TGTGCCAGCAGTTCGCAGTTTCCCTACGAGCAGTACTTC. Protein: CASSSQFPYEQYF.

The chain carries TRBV30 and TRBJ2-7, with TRBD2 as a possible D gene (7 bases). The germline V gene has CDR1 GTSNPN and CDR2 SVGIG (reference sequence). Trimming stripped 2 bases from V and 7 bases from J, with 15 bases between. The CDR3 totals 13 residues. The CDR3 DNA follows: TGTGCCTGGAGTAAGGGGGGGGAGAGGGAGCAGTACTTC. The encoded protein is CAWSKGGEREQYF.

The V gene is TRBV29-1, the J gene TRBJ2-1, with TRBD2 matching over 8 bases. The CDR3 consists of 17 residues. Losses at the gene ends were 3 bases for V and 0 bases for J; bases not matched to a gene: 10. Germline V gene sequence: CDR1 SQVTM, CDR2 ANQGSEA. CDR3 nucleotides: TGCAGCGTTGAGGGGCTAGCGGGCGCCAGCTCCTACAATGAGCAGTTCTTC. Translated: CSVEGLAGASSYNEQFF.

The chain links TRBV2 to TRBJ1-1; 9 bases are a match to TRBD1. J lost 6 bases, V lost 4 bases, and 9 bases had no gene match. The CDR3 covers 15 residues. The V gene's germline CDR1 is SNHLY and CDR2 FYNNEI. CDR3 coding DNA: TGTGCCAGCAGTGGGTTAGGACAGGGGAGCGCTGAAGCTTTCTTT. Translating gives CASSGLGQGSAEAFF.

The CDR3, as DNA: TGTGCCAGCAGCTTAGATCTCACAGATACGCAGTATTTT. This gives the protein CASSLDLTDTQYF. The chain is built from TRBV7-9 and TRBJ2-3; D remains ambiguous. CDR3 length: 13 amino acids. The germline gives CDR1 SEHNR, CDR2 FQNEAQ (reference sequence). Trimming removed 1 base at V and 2 bases at J, with 4 bases between.

The chain uses TRBV5-4 and TRBJ2-3, with no clear D. Germline V CDR1 and CDR2: SGHNT, YYREEE (reference sequence). This CDR3 has 15 residues. Trimming cost V 2 bases and J 2 bases, with 12 bases left between them. CDR3 protein: CASSFKRVDTDTQYF. The DNA of the CDR3 is TGTGCCAGCAGCTTTAAAAGAGTCGACACAGATACGCAGTATTTT.

The rearrangement uses TRBV5-4 and TRBJ2-5; 9 bases map to TRBD1. Per the germline V gene, CDR1 is SGHNT and CDR2 is YYREEE (reference sequence). This CDR3 has 17 residues. V lost 4 bases and J lost 1; bases outside the gene matches: 11. In nucleotides, the CDR3 is TGTGCCAGCAGCCCTTACCGGACAGGGGCGGGCCAAGAGACCCAGTACTTC. Residues: CASSPYRTGAGQETQYF. The whole variable domain, filled in from reference TRBV5-4 and TRBJ2-5, reads ETGVTQSPTHLIKTRGQQVTLRCSSQSGHNTVSWYQQALGQGPQFIFQYYREEENGRGNFPPRFSGLQFPNYSSELNVNALELDDSALYLCASSPYRTGAGQETQYFGPGTRLLVL.

This chain joins TRBV9 and TRBJ1-4, with D uncertain. The CDR3 sequence is 14 residues long. Deletions cut 0 bases from V and 8 bases from J, with 11 bases between. Germline assignment: CDR1 SGDLS and CDR2 YYNGEE. CDR3 protein: CASSVERVKEKLFF. CDR3 DNA sequence: TGTGCCAGCAGCGTAGAGAGGGTTAAAGAAAAACTGTTTTTT.

The sample holds one count of this clone. V and J are TRBV19 and TRBJ2-7; unclear D gene. In germline, CDR1 is LNHDA, CDR2 SQIVND (reference sequence). The CDR3 consists of 13 residues. V was pared by 6 bases and J by 7 bases, with 16 bases between. CDR3 sequence (DNA): TGTGCCAGTAGCCCCTTTATCGGTGGGGAGCAGTACGTC. This codes for CASSPFIGGEQYV.

Comments on this clone: At one end the junction does not follow the germline gene, possibly because of a read error. This chain connects TRBV7-9 to TRBJ1-5; no reliable D call. Germline CDR1 and CDR2: SEHNR and FQNEAQ (reference sequence). This CDR3 comprises 12 residues. The chain's CDR3 is CSSSPLGGPQHF. The CDR3 DNA follows: TGTTCCAGCAGCCCCTTGGGAGGGCCCCAGCATTTT.

V is TRBV19 and J is TRBJ2-1, with TRBD1 identical over 10 bases. V trimming: 6 bases; J trimming: 8 bases; junction bases outside the gene matches: 7. Germline V gene sequence: CDR1 LNHDA, CDR2 SQIVND (reference sequence). The CDR3 loop spans 14 amino acids. The CDR3 DNA follows: TGTGCCAGTAGGGCCGGGACAGGGGACCATGAGCAGTTCTTC. It encodes CASRAGTGDHEQFF.

This clone has only one observation. This sequence joins TRBV19 and TRBJ1-1, with TRBD1 matching 9 bases. V lost 7 bases to trimming and J lost 3 bases; unmatched junction nucleotides: 6. The germline CDR1 and CDR2 sequences are LNHDA and SQIVND (reference sequence). The length of the CDR3 is 14 residues. The CDR3 loop is CASNLGTGHTEAFF. Written as DNA, the CDR3 is TGTGCCAGTAACTTGGGGACAGGGCACACTGAAGCTTTCTTT. Full variable domain (outside the CDR3, taken from reference TRBV19 and TRBJ1-1): DGGITQSPKYLFRKEGQNVTLSCEQNLNHDAMYWYRQDPGQGLRLIYYSQIVNDFQKGDIAEGYSVSREKKESFPLTVTSAQKNPTAFYLCASNLGTGHTEAFFGQGTRLTVV.

The chain carries TRBV9 and TRBJ2-7, with 9 positions matching TRBD2. Trimming took 2 bases from V and 4 from J; bases not matched to a gene: 7. Germline-derived CDR1 and CDR2 are SGDLS and YYNGEE. CDR3 size: 15 residues. In DNA, the CDR3 is TGTGCCAGCAGCGTCGCTAGCGGGGAGTCATACGAGCAGTACTTC. Translated, it gives CASSVASGESYEQYF.

The rearrangement links TRBV11-2 to TRBJ2-1; 8 bases are a match to TRBD1. The CDR3 runs to 15 residues. Germline values: CDR1 SGHAT, CDR2 FQNNGV. V gave up 5 bases and J gave up 2 bases; unmatched junction bases: 5. In DNA, the CDR3 is TGTGCCAGCAGCCCACAGGGGGGTCCCTACAATGAGCAGTTCTTC. It translates to CASSPQGGPYNEQFF.

The V call is TRBV6-1, the J call TRBJ2-7, with 7 bases aligning to TRBD1. The CDR3 runs to 12 residues. With 9 bases clipped from V and 4 bases from J, the junction kept 6 bases outside the gene matches. Germline V gene sequence: CDR1 MNHNS, CDR2 SASEGT. Here the CDR3 reads CASTGTAYEQYF. CDR3 in DNA: TGTGCCAGTACCGGGACAGCTTACGAGCAGTACTTC.

The rearrangement uses TRBV28 and TRBJ2-3, with TRBD2 as a possible D gene (7 bases). This CDR3 has 16 amino acids. The germline V gene has CDR1 MDHEN and CDR2 SYDVKM. Trimming pared 5 bases from V and 2 bases from J, leaving 17 bases between. The CDR3 reads CASSPWRGGSTDTQYF. The CDR3 DNA sequence: TGTGCCAGCAGTCCCTGGAGGGGGGGCTCCACAGATACGCAGTATTTT.

This clone was counted only a few times. This chain uses TRBV7-2 with TRBJ2-1; TRBD2 agrees at 9 bases. Trimming removed 2 bases from V and 2 bases from J; junction bases left unmatched: 1. The CDR3 has 15 residues. Germline values: CDR1 SGHTA, CDR2 FQGNSA. The chain's CDR3 is CASSLLAGTYNEQFF. DNA of the CDR3: TGTGCCAGCAGCTTACTAGCGGGAACCTACAATGAGCAGTTCTTC.

In nucleotides, the CDR3 is TGTGCCAGCAGCCAATCCACTAGCGGGAAGGCCGGGGAGCTGTTTTTT. Amino acid sequence: CASSQSTSGKAGELFF. The V and J genes are TRBV7-3 and TRBJ2-2; 10 positions match TRBD2. The J segment lost 6 bases and the V segment lost 5 bases, leaving 9 bases of the junction unmatched. Germline CDR1 is SGHTA and CDR2 is FQGTGA. The CDR3 consists of 16 residues. Complete variable domain (other parts from reference TRBV7-3 and TRBJ2-2): GAGVSQTPSNKVTEKGKYVELRCDPISGHTALYWYRQSLGQGPEFLIYFQGTGAADDSGLPNDRFFAVRPEGSVSTLKIQRTERGDSAVYLCASSQSTSGKAGELFFGEGSRLTVL.

There are a few counts of this clone. CDR3 sequence reads: CASSQTGPNTEAFF. The DNA for the CDR3 is TGCGCCAGCAGCCAGACAGGACCTAACACTGAAGCTTTCTTT. The chain joins TRBV5-1 to TRBJ1-1; D perhaps matches TRBD1 (6 bases). Germline V gene data show CDR1 as SGHRS and CDR2 as YFSETQ. The CDR3 covers 14 residues. Deletions cut 4 bases from V and 2 bases from J, with 12 bases between.

The chain combines TRBV27 with TRBJ2-1; D possibly corresponds to TRBD2 (6 bases). Germline values: CDR1 MNHEY, CDR2 SMNVEV (reference sequence). Trimming removed 9 bases at V and 6 bases at J, with 18 bases between. The CDR3 loop spans 14 amino acids. CDR3 DNA: TGTGCCAGTTCAATTGGCGGGAACCGCAATGAGCAGTTCTTC. Its translation is CASSIGGNRNEQFF.

This rearrangement joins TRBV7-2 to TRBJ1-2; 7 bases match TRBD1. Trimming cost V 5 bases and J 5 bases; bases outside gene matches: 5. The length of the CDR3 is 13 residues. The germline V gene encodes CDR1 SGHTA and CDR2 FQGNSA. This chain's CDR3 is CASSDGTAYGYTF. DNA of the CDR3: TGTGCCAGCAGCGACGGGACAGCGTATGGCTACACCTTC.

The chain uses TRBV5-1 and TRBJ2-5, with D possibly being TRBD1 (5 bases). Between the trimmed V and J ends, which lost 0 bases and 3 bases, there was a span of 9 bases. The CDR3 length is 14 residues. Germline V gene lookup returns CDR1 SGHRS and CDR2 YFSETQ. The CDR3 DNA reads TGCGCCAGCAGCTTGGGGACACCCGAAGAGACCCAGTACTTC. Its protein is CASSLGTPEETQYF. Together with reference TRBV5-1 and TRBJ2-5, the CDR3 gives the full variable domain: KAGVTQTPRYLIKTRGQQVTLSCSPISGHRSVSWYQQTPGQGLQFLFEYFSETQRNKGNFPGRFSGRQFSNSRSEMNVSTLELGDSALYLCASSLGTPEETQYFGPGTRLLVL.